The rows below give T cell receptor beta chains drawn from one sample of a study of T cell changes during pregnancy in multiple sclerosis. Measured with immunoSEQ multiplex PCR; TCRdb has only the in-frame clones, and not every one. The sample contains roughly 48,000 clones, roughly 88% of which appear only once. Material: CD4+ T cells from peripheral blood mononuclear cells, obtained in the second trimester of pregnancy. These receptors were collected from a female donor with multiple sclerosis, enrolled in a pregnancy study. The CDR3 runs from the conserved cysteine through the conserved F or W. The order of the fields is D gene, J gene, clone size, V gene, CDR3 DNA, CDR3 protein. A D gene is named only where the DNA matches it firmly. Clone size is shown for a subset of rows, as once, few, many or a class of expanded clone.

>-|TRBJ2-3|-|TRBV2
TGTGCCAGCAGTGATGACTTGGCGGATACGCAGTATTTT
CASSDDLADTQYF
>TRBD1|TRBJ1-5|few|TRBV19
TGTGCCAGTAGCAACGACAGGGTTGTCTCTCAGCCCCAGCATTTT
CASSNDRVVSQPQHF
>-|TRBJ1-1|-|TRBV29-1
TGCAGCGTAGGTAACAGGAACACTGAAGCTTTCTTT
CSVGNRNTEAFF
>TRBD2|TRBJ2-3|-|TRBV27
TGTGCCAGCAAGCGGGGACTAGCGGGGCGCACAGATACGCAGTATTTT
CASKRGLAGRTDTQYF
>-|TRBJ2-5|once|TRBV7-2
TGTGCCAGCAGCTTAGATCGGGAAAAGACCCAGTACTTC
CASSLDREKTQYF
>TRBD1|TRBJ2-1|-|TRBV28
TGTGCCAGCATCGAGACAGGGTCGAGCTCCTACAATGAGCAGTTCTTC
CASIETGSSSYNEQFF
>-|TRBJ1-1|-|TRBV2
TGTGCCAGCAGTGAAGGGAGGATGAACACTGAAGCTTTCTTT
CASSEGRMNTEAFF
>-|TRBJ2-1|few|TRBV2
TGTGCCAGCAGAAAGGACAGTCAAAGTGATGAGCAGTTCTTC
CASRKDSQSDEQFF
>TRBD2|TRBJ2-1|-|TRBV4-1
TGCGCCAGCAGCCAAGATAGCGGGAGTCGGAATGAGCAGTTCTTC
CASSQDSGSRNEQFF
>-|TRBJ2-1|-|TRBV5-1
TGCGCCAGCAGCGGCGGGTCCGGGACAACCAAGTTCTTC
CASSGGSGTTKFF
>-|TRBJ2-1|-|TRBV9
TGTGCCAGCAGCGTGAGGGTAGCAACCGAATACAATGAGCAGTTCTTC
CASSVRVATEYNEQFF
>-|TRBJ2-5|-|TRBV7-2
TGTGCCAGCAGCTTAGCGGCAAAAGAGACCCAGTACTTC
CASSLAAKETQYF
>TRBD1|TRBJ1-2|-|TRBV18
TGTGCCAGTAAACACGAACAGGGGGCGGATGGCTACACCTTC
CASKHEQGADGYTF
>TRBD2|TRBJ2-3|-|TRBV2
TGTGCCAGCACCCTGCGGACTAGCGGAACAGATACGCAGTATTTT
CASTLRTSGTDTQYF
>TRBD2|TRBJ2-7|-|TRBV5-1
TGCGCCAGCAGCTCCCTAGCGGGAGGGACCTACGAGCAGTACTTC
CASSSLAGGTYEQYF
>TRBD1|TRBJ1-2|-|TRBV6-1
TGTGCCAGCAGTCCCGGGACAGGGATCTATGGCTACACCTTC
CASSPGTGIYGYTF
>TRBD1|TRBJ2-7|-|TRBV11-2
TGTGCCAGCAGCTTCCTTGGACAGGGATACGAGCAGTACTTC
CASSFLGQGYEQYF
>-|TRBJ2-7|-|TRBV2
TGTGCCAGCAGTGGGCCTAGCTACGAGCAGTACTTC
CASSGPSYEQYF
>TRBD1|TRBJ1-2|-|TRBV7-2
TGTGCCAGCAGCCCCGAGCCGGGACAGGGGAAAAACTATGGCTACACCTTC
CASSPEPGQGKNYGYTF
>TRBD1|TRBJ1-2|-|TRBV19
TGTGCCAGTAGTATCCGGACAGGGACATCTAACTATGGCTACACCTTC
CASSIRTGTSNYGYTF
>-|TRBJ2-7|once|TRBV6-5
TGTGCCAGCAGTGCGGGGGACAGGCCTTTTTTGGAGCAGTACTTC
CASSAGDRPFLEQYF
>TRBD1|TRBJ1-2|-|TRBV4-3
TGCGCCAGCAGCCAAGATGGCCAGGGGGTTACCTATGGCTACACCTTC
CASSQDGQGVTYGYTF
>TRBD1|TRBJ2-5|-|TRBV7-7
TGTGCTAGCAGCCCGGGACAGGGGAGCTACGAGACCCAGTACTTC
CASSPGQGSYETQYF
>-|TRBJ2-3|-|TRBV5-6
TGTGCCAGCAGCTTTTGGGGCATGACAGATACGCAGTATTTT
CASSFWGMTDTQYF
>-|TRBJ1-1|few|TRBV7-9
TGTGCCAGCAGCTTTTGGGGCATAGACACTGAAGCTTTCTTT
CASSFWGIDTEAFF
>-|TRBJ1-1|medium-sized|TRBV7-3
TGTGCCAGCAGCTTATCACAGAACACTGAAGCTTTCTTT
CASSLSQNTEAFF
>-|TRBJ1-2|once|TRBV28
TGTGCCAGCAGTTTATCCCAGGCCCTACTGGGCTATGGCTACACCTTC
CASSLSQALLGYGYTF
>-|TRBJ1-2|once|TRBV27
TGTGCCAGCAGTCCTAATCCCGCCGGGGTCTATGGCTACACCTTC
CASSPNPAGVYGYTF
>-|TRBJ1-1|few|TRBV9
TGTGCCAGCAGCGCAGAGACAGCCACTGAAGCTTTCTTT
CASSAETATEAFF
>TRBD1|TRBJ2-7|-|TRBV7-6
TGTGCCAGCAGCTTAGTCAATACAGGGGGCCCCCACGAGCAGTACTTC
CASSLVNTGGPHEQYF
>TRBD1|TRBJ2-1|-|TRBV5-1
TGCGCCAGCAGGAATCCGGGACAGAACAATGAGCAGTTCTTC
CASRNPGQNNEQFF
>-|TRBJ1-3|few|TRBV28
TGTGCCTCTTACCCAAGCACTAGGGGAAACACCATATATTTT
CASYPSTRGNTIYF
>TRBD2|TRBJ2-3|-|TRBV4-1
TGCGCCAGCAGCCCGAAACTAGCGGGAGGGTCAGATACGCAGTATTTT
CASSPKLAGGSDTQYF
>TRBD1|TRBJ1-3|few|TRBV6-1
TGTGCCAGCAGTGACGGGACAGGGGGCCATGGAAACACCATATATTTT
CASSDGTGGHGNTIYF
>TRBD1|TRBJ1-1|-|TRBV7-9
TGTGCCAGCAGCTTTAGAGACAGGGGGGGAGAAGCTTTCTTT
CASSFRDRGGEAFF
>TRBD1|TRBJ1-2|-|TRBV19
TGTGCCAGTGCCGGACAGGGGGCGCAGGGCTACACCTTC
CASAGQGAQGYTF
>-|TRBJ1-3|-|TRBV9
TGTGCCAGCAGCAAACAACCCCTCGACAGGAGCTCTGGAAACACCATATATTTT
CASSKQPLDRSSGNTIYF
>-|TRBJ2-7|-|TRBV7-9
TGTGCCAGCAGCCCTCCGACTGGCTACGAGCAGTACTTC
CASSPPTGYEQYF
>-|TRBJ2-2|-|TRBV18
TGTGCCAGCTCATCCCCGCTAGCGAACACCGGGGAGCTGTTTTTT
CASSSPLANTGELFF
>-|TRBJ2-1|-|TRBV6-6
TGTGCCAGCTCATCGGGCAGGGCAGGTGGAGAGCAGTTCTTC
CASSSGRAGGEQFF
>TRBD1|TRBJ1-1|-|TRBV5-1
TGCGCCAGTTCTGGACAGGGTGGTGAAGCTTTCTTT
CASSGQGGEAFF
>-|TRBJ1-4|-|TRBV7-9
TGTGCCAGCACAGGGCAGGCTAGAGAAAAACTGTTTTTT
CASTGQAREKLFF
>-|TRBJ2-1|-|TRBV6-4
TGTGCCAGCTCAGGATCCACGGGGGAGGAGCAGTTCTTC
CASSGSTGEEQFF
>-|TRBJ1-5|-|TRBV15
TGTGCCACCAGCAGAGATGCGGTTCAACAGCCCCAGCATTTT
CATSRDAVQQPQHF
>TRBD1|TRBJ2-5|-|TRBV7-2
TGTGCCAGCAGCAGGACAGGGGGCGGGGAGACCCAGTACTTC
CASSRTGGGETQYF
>TRBD2|TRBJ2-1|once|TRBV6-1
TGTGCCAGCAGTGAAGGACTAGCGGTTCTCAGGAGCTCCTACAATGAGCAGTTCTTC
CASSEGLAVLRSSYNEQFF
>-|TRBJ1-1|few|TRBV27
TGTGCCAGCGCCCTTCAGGGAATGAACACTGAAGCTTTCTTT
CASALQGMNTEAFF
>TRBD1|TRBJ2-7|-|TRBV6-1
TGTGCCAGCAGTGAGCAGGACAGGGGGTCCTACGAGCAGTACTTC
CASSEQDRGSYEQYF
>-|TRBJ2-7|-|TRBV11-2
TGTGCCAGCAGCCGGGACACCGACTACGAGCAGTACTTC
CASSRDTDYEQYF
>TRBD1|TRBJ2-5|-|TRBV25-1
TGTGCCAGCAGGGGGACAGGGTTAGGGGAAGAGACCCAGTACTTC
CASRGTGLGEETQYF
>-|TRBJ1-1|-|TRBV28
TGTGCCAGCAGGTCTACAGGGTTTTGGGCTGAAGCTTTCTTT
CASRSTGFWAEAFF
>-|TRBJ2-5|-|TRBV5-4
TGTGCCAGCAGCTTGGCGTCAGGGTCGTTTGGGCAAGAGACCCAGTACTTC
CASSLASGSFGQETQYF
>TRBD1|TRBJ1-4|-|TRBV2
TGTGCCAGCAGTGACGCCCGGGACAGAGGTGAAAAACTGTTTTTT
CASSDARDRGEKLFF